Presented here are 15 T cell receptor beta chains from one specimen sequenced in a study of cytomegalovirus exposure and HLA in healthy donors. Both 60 Vbeta primers and 13 Jbeta primers went into the PCR. Libraries were prepared by immunoSEQ multiplex PCR; TCRdb keeps only in-frame clonotypes and omits some of them. In the table there are 190,000 or so clones, roughly 87% of which are singletons. Sample: PBMCs. All receptors come from a man aged 50 or older in good health and CMV-seronegative.

The chain links TRBV7-2 to TRBJ2-3; 10 nucleotides match TRBD2. The germline V gene encodes CDR1 SGHTA and CDR2 FQGNSA. The CDR3 is 15 amino acids. The junction had 4 bases not matched to a gene; V was cut back by 3 bases and J by 4 bases. The CDR3 DNA is TGTGCCAGCAGCTTTCGACTAGCGGGTGCAGATACGCAGTATTTT. Translated, it gives CASSFRLAGADTQYF.

This chain links TRBV11-2 with TRBJ1-4; 7 nucleotides agree with TRBD1. Germline lookup yields CDR1 SGHAT and CDR2 FQNNGV. V lost 4 bases and J lost 8; bases outside the gene matches: 7. The CDR3 loop spans 14 amino acids. The CDR3 bases are TGTGCCAGCAGCTCGGACAGGAGGTTAGAAAAACTGTTTTTT. Amino acids: CASSSDRRLEKLFF.

The rearrangement joins TRBV5-1 to TRBJ1-2; D is unclear. Germline assignment: CDR1 SGHRS and CDR2 YFSETQ. The CDR3 contains 12 residues. V lost 1 base and J 9 bases, leaving 10 bases between the germline ends. The CDR3 nucleotides read TGCGCCAGCAGCTTGTTCGGCGGGAGCTACACCTTC. It is translated as CASSLFGGSYTF.

The chain combines TRBV29-1 with TRBJ1-2, with a possible D match to TRBD1 (5 bases). The CDR3 is 13 residues long. CDR1 is SQVTM and CDR2 is ANQGSEA in the germline V gene. V shed 7 bases and J shed 7 bases, with 19 bases lying between them. CDR3 nucleotide sequence: TGCAGCGCTAGTGGGGGAGGTGGACGTGGCTACACCTTC. Translating gives CSASGGGGRGYTF.

CDR3 residues: CASSIQDRAAEQFF. The CDR3 DNA follows: TGTGCCAGCAGCATCCAGGACAGGGCGGCTGAGCAGTTCTTC. This chain connects TRBV7-2 to TRBJ2-1; 8 bases are shared with TRBD1. This CDR3 has 14 residues. Germline loops: CDR1 SGHTA, CDR2 FQGNSA. V trimming: 5 bases; J trimming: 9 bases; junction bases outside the gene matches: 9.

This chain joins TRBV5-1 and TRBJ1-6, with D possibly matching TRBD1 (6 bases). Between the trimmed V and J ends, which lost 2 bases and 8 bases, there was a span of 14 bases. CDR3 length: 15 amino acids. Looked up from germline, CDR1 is SGHRS and CDR2 is YFSETQ. The CDR3 nucleotides read TGCGCCAGCAGCTTATCAACAGGGCCGGATTCACCCCTCCACTTT. This encodes CASSLSTGPDSPLHF.

This clone was seen more than once but under ten times. CDR3 nucleotides: TGTGCCAGCAGCCGACAGTCCTACGAGCAGTACTTC. Translated, it gives CASSRQSYEQYF. V and J are TRBV7-9 and TRBJ2-7; perhaps TRBD1 as D (5 bases). V was clipped by 5 bases and J by 1 base, with 6 bases between them. Germline loops: CDR1 SEHNR, CDR2 FQNEAQ (reference sequence). This CDR3 contains 12 residues.

The J gene is TRBJ2-5, the V gene TRBV12-5; D perhaps matches TRBD2 (5 bases). Germline lookup yields CDR1 LGHNT and CDR2 FRNRAP. There are 14 residues in the CDR3. Trimming stripped 5 bases from V and 1 base from J, with 11 bases between. DNA of the CDR3: TGTGCTAGTGGTACCTCGAGGGCCCAAGAGACCCAGTACTTC. Amino acid sequence: CASGTSRAQETQYF.

The chain has TRBV19 and TRBJ1-5; D is possibly TRBD1 (5 bases). Looked up from germline, CDR1 is LNHDA and CDR2 is SQIVND (reference sequence). This CDR3 is built from 15 residues. Trimming left V 0 bases short and J 5 bases short, with 11 bases between. This CDR3 reads CASSIEKGTYQPQHF. The CDR3 region has the DNA TGTGCCAGTAGTATAGAGAAGGGGACTTATCAGCCCCAGCATTTT.

The chain joins TRBV7-2 to TRBJ2-7; D ambiguous. The CDR3 spans 12 residues. The V gene's germline CDR1 is SGHTA and CDR2 FQGNSA. V lost 5 bases to trimming and J lost 0 bases, with 5 bases between them. The CDR3, as DNA: TGTGCCAGCAGCATCAGCTCCTACGAGCAGTACTTC. Encoded protein: CASSISSYEQYF.

The chain couples TRBV7-2 to TRBJ2-5, with 7 bases identical to TRBD1. The CDR3 consists of 14 residues. Germline CDR1 SGHTA, CDR2 FQGNSA. V gave up 5 bases and J gave up 7 bases; unmatched junction bases: 10. The CDR3 bases are TGTGCCAGCAGCGCCTCGACAGGGTTTGGGACCCAGTACTTC. As protein: CASSASTGFGTQYF.

This chain connects TRBV12-5 to TRBJ2-1; the D gene is possibly TRBD1 (6 bases). V lost 3 bases and J 6 bases, leaving 15 bases between the germline ends. Germline V CDR1 and CDR2: LGHNT, FRNRAP. The CDR3 length is 15 residues. The CDR3 DNA sequence: TGTGCTAGTGGTTTAGGGGGACCCCGGGGCAATGAGCAGTTCTTC. Protein product: CASGLGGPRGNEQFF.

V usage is TRBV28 and J usage is TRBJ1-2; the match to TRBD1 covers 8 bases. Per the germline V gene, CDR1 is MDHEN and CDR2 is SYDVKM. Trimming removed 6 bases from V and 8 bases from J; junction bases left unmatched: 14. The CDR3 length is 15 residues. CDR3 loop: CASSFRDRRTRGYTF. CDR3 nucleotide sequence: TGTGCCAGCAGCTTCCGGGACAGGAGAACCAGGGGCTACACCTTC.

This clone was detected once. This rearrangement joins TRBV5-6 to TRBJ1-4; D is perhaps TRBD1 (5 bases). The germline V gene encodes CDR1 SGHDT and CDR2 YYEEEE. V was cut by 5 bases and J by 0 bases, with 14 bases left in between. The CDR3 is 16 amino acids. CDR3 residues: CASSVTGTATNEKLFF. DNA for the CDR3: TGTGCCAGCAGTGTGACGGGGACTGCAACTAATGAAAAACTGTTTTTT.

CDR3 coding DNA: TGTGCCAGTAGAGGCCCTTCGGGGGAGCAGTACTTC. Translating it yields CASRGPSGEQYF. The V gene is TRBV19, the J gene TRBJ2-7; a weak D match, TRBD2 (5 bases). CDR3 length: 12 residues. CDR1 LNHDA and CDR2 SQIVND come from the germline V gene (reference sequence). V lost 6 bases, J lost 7 bases, and 13 bases lay in between.